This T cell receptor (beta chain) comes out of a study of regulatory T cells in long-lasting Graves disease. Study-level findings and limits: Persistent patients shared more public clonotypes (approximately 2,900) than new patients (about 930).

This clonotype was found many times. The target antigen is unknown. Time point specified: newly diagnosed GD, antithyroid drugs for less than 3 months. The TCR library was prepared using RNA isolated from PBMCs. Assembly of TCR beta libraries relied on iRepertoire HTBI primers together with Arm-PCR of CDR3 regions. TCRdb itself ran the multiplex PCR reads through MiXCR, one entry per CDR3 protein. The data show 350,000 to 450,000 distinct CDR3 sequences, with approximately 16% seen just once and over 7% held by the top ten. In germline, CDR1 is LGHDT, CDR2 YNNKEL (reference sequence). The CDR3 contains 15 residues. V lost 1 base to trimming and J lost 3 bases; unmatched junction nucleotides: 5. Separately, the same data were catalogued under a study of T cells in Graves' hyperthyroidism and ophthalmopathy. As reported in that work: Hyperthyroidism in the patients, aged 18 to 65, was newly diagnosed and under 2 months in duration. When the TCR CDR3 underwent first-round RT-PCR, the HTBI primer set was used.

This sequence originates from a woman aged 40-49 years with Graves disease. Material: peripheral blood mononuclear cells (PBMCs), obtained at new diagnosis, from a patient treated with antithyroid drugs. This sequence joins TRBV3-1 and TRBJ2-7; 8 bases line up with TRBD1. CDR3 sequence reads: CASSQASQGGYEQYF. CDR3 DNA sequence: TGTGCCAGCAGCCAAGCCTCACAGGGGGGCTACGAGCAGTACTTC.